This T cell receptor (beta chain) emerged from a study of early T cells in non-severe SARS-CoV-2 infection. The CDR3 consists of 15 residues. CDR1 is MDHEN, CDR2 SYDVKM, per germline. The V segment lost 8 bases and the J segment 5 bases; nucleotides outside the gene matches: 12. Via MiXCR, TCRdb re-called the 5' RACE reads, giving one row per CDR3 protein. In the table there are roughly 81,000 distinct CDR3 sequences, 12% of which are singletons. A few counts support this clonotype. This chain uses TRBV28 with TRBJ1-5; the match to TRBD1 covers 7 bases. Sequencing was carried out using whole blood. The sequence was collected from an adult who was a healthcare worker with PCR-confirmed SARS-CoV-2 infection or an uninfected control (not recorded which). Here the CDR3 DNA reads TGTGCCAGCTACTACCGGGACAGACTTCATCAGCCCCAGCATTTT. This translates into CASYYRDRLHQPQHF.